Below, 21 T cell receptor beta chains from the same sample are listed, as sequenced in a study of beta chain features in type 1 diabetes. No antigen has been identified for these receptors. Investigators reverse transcribed all isolated RNA, so they sequenced expressed TCRB transcripts. The assay was immunoSEQ multiplex PCR, and TCRdb's table has in-frame clones only and misses some. Of under 300,000 clones listed, 16% are singletons. Study conclusions and caveats: People with Type 1 diabetes carried modestly yet significantly shorter TCRB CDR3s in all four CD4+ subsets.

The sequencing sample was made of naive CD4+ T cells from blood. The receptors were sampled from a young man with type 1 diabetes.

This clone was seen only a few times. The CDR3 sequence is CASSHRTAQETQYF. CDR3 nucleotides: TGTGCCAGCAGTCATAGGACAGCTCAAGAGACCCAGTACTTC. The rearrangement links TRBV6-6 to TRBJ2-5; TRBD1 might be the D (6 bases). V gave up 5 bases and J gave up 2 bases, with 12 bases separating them. Germline V gene sequence: CDR1 MNHNY, CDR2 SVGAGI (reference sequence). The CDR3 consists of 14 residues.

V usage is TRBV12-5 and J usage is TRBJ2-5; no clear D gene. CDR3 length: 12 residues. Germline V gene data show CDR1 as LGHNT and CDR2 as FRNRAP. In nucleotides, the CDR3 is TGTGCCCAGGTGTCCCCTCGGGAGACCCAGTACTTC. It encodes CAQVSPRETQYF.

The chain employs TRBV27 and TRBJ2-1; a weak D match, TRBD2 (5 bases). The CDR3 is 15 residues long. Germline loops: CDR1 MNHEY, CDR2 SMNVEV (reference sequence). The V end lost 6 bases, the J end lost 0 bases, and 12 bases lay between the germline ends. The CDR3 nucleotides are TGTGCCAGCAGCAAGGACTCGAGCTCCTACAATGAGCAGTTCTTC. Amino acids: CASSKDSSSYNEQFF.

V and J are TRBV7-2 and TRBJ2-1; tentative D call: TRBD1 (6 bases). Germline assignment: CDR1 SGHTA and CDR2 FQGNSA. Trimming pared 1 base from V and 11 bases from J, leaving 12 bases between. CDR3 length equals 13 residues. CDR3 nucleotide sequence: TGTGCCAGCAGCTTAGTATACGGGGACAAGCAGTTCTTC. Protein: CASSLVYGDKQFF.

This sequence joins TRBV4-2 and TRBJ2-2; D unclear. Germline assignment: CDR1 LGHNA and CDR2 YNFKEQ. The ends were cut back, 0 bases at V and 0 bases at J, with 5 bases in the middle. CDR3 length equals 15 residues. The CDR3: CASSQEGTNTGELFF. The CDR3 DNA reads as TGTGCCAGCAGCCAAGAGGGGACGAACACCGGGGAGCTGTTTTTT.

A few counts support this clone. The chain carries TRBV7-9 and TRBJ2-1, with TRBD1 identical over 9 bases. The CDR3 is 14 amino acids. In germline, CDR1 is SEHNR, CDR2 FQNEAQ (reference sequence). The ends lost 5 bases at V and 10 bases at J; junction bases unmatched: 9. CDR3 region: CASSPWTGVGEQFF. CDR3 nucleotide sequence: TGTGCCAGCAGCCCATGGACAGGGGTCGGCGAGCAGTTCTTC. The full variable domain, rest sourced from reference TRBV7-9 and TRBJ2-1, is DTGVSQNPRHKITKRGQNVTFRCDPISEHNRLYWYRQTLGQGPEFLTYFQNEAQLEKSRLLSDRFSAERPKGSFSTLEIQRTEQGDSAMYLCASSPWTGVGEQFFGPGTRLTVL.

Here the CDR3 reads CSVDLWNEQFF. In DNA form, the CDR3 reads TGCAGCGTTGATCTCTGGAATGAGCAGTTCTTC. The chain employs TRBV29-1 and TRBJ2-1; D is unresolved. The germline V gene has CDR1 SQVTM and CDR2 ANQGSEA. Between the trimmed V and J ends, which lost 3 bases and 7 bases, there was a span of 7 bases. CDR3 length equals 11 residues.

A few counts support this clone. The rearrangement joins TRBV29-1 to TRBJ1-2; D possibly corresponds to TRBD1 (5 bases). This CDR3 is built from 12 residues. Trimming pared 5 bases from V and 1 base from J, leaving 8 bases between. Germline CDR1 and CDR2: SQVTM and ANQGSEA. The CDR3 nucleotides are TGCAGCGTTCAGGGCCATAACTATGGCTACACCTTC. It translates to CSVQGHNYGYTF. The complete variable domain, with remaining parts taken from reference TRBV29-1 and TRBJ1-2, reads SAVISQKPSRDICQRGTSLTIQCQVDSQVTMMFWYRQQPGQSLTLIATANQGSEATYESGFVIDKFPISRPNLTFSTLTVSNMSPEDSSIYLCSVQGHNYGYTFGSGTRLTVV.

In its sample, this clone was seen a few times. This sample includes further DNA sequences coding for the same CDR3. This chain joins TRBV29-1 and TRBJ2-1; 10 nucleotides match TRBD2. The CDR3 totals 13 residues. Per germline, CDR1 SQVTM and CDR2 ANQGSEA. Trimming at V came to 6 bases and at J to 4 bases, leaving 3 bases not matched to a gene. CDR3 nucleotide sequence: TGCAGCGTCGAGACTAGCGGGTACAATGAGCAGTTCTTC. It specifies CSVETSGYNEQFF.

This clone was seen only once. The chain recombines TRBV7-9 with TRBJ2-5; TRBD2 matches 7 bases. Germline V gives CDR1 SEHNR, CDR2 FQNEAQ (reference sequence). The V segment lost 5 bases and the J segment 5 bases; nucleotides outside the gene matches: 14. The CDR3 spans 16 residues. DNA of the CDR3: TGTGCCAGCAGCCGACAGCGGGGCACAGGTCCCGAGACCCAGTACTTC. Its translation: CASSRQRGTGPETQYF.

The chain joins TRBV18 to TRBJ1-1, with D maybe TRBD1 (5 bases). The V gene's germline CDR1 is KGHSH and CDR2 LQKENI. V was clipped by 2 bases and J by 6 bases, with 13 bases between them. This CDR3 has 14 amino acids. This CDR3 reads CASSPGTVRAEAFF. The DNA of the CDR3 is TGTGCCAGCTCACCAGGGACCGTACGCGCTGAAGCTTTCTTT.

This rearrangement joins TRBV7-3 to TRBJ2-3; D not certain. Germline V gives CDR1 SGHTA, CDR2 FQGTGA. The CDR3 is made up of 15 amino acids. Trimming pared 5 bases from V and 8 bases from J, leaving 20 bases between. The CDR3 region is CASSPSMSYLGTQYF. DNA for the CDR3: TGTGCCAGCAGCCCCTCCATGTCTTACCTGGGTACGCAGTATTTT.

A few counts support this clone. The chain uses TRBV29-1 and TRBJ2-1; the D gene is possibly TRBD2 (5 bases). Per the germline V gene, CDR1 is SQVTM and CDR2 is ANQGSEA. This CDR3 comprises 15 residues. V lost 2 bases and J lost 3, with 14 bases in between. CDR3 region: CSVERSVHVYNEQFF. The DNA for the CDR3 is TGCAGCGTTGAACGTAGCGTACACGTCTACAATGAGCAGTTCTTC.

This rearrangement joins TRBV30 to TRBJ2-5; 7 positions match TRBD2. Unmatched junction bases numbered 11, after V lost 8 bases and J lost 5 bases. The CDR3 totals 13 residues. Per germline, CDR1 GTSNPN and CDR2 SVGIG (reference sequence). CDR3 loop: CALDAGARETQYF. CDR3 DNA sequence: TGTGCCCTAGACGCGGGAGCTAGGGAGACCCAGTACTTC. Based on the CDR3 plus reference TRBV30 and TRBJ2-5, the full variable domain is SQTIHQWPATLVQPVGSPLSLECTVEGTSNPNLYWYRQAAGRGLQLLFYSVGIGQISSEVPQNLSASRPQDRQFILSSKKLLLSDSGFYLCALDAGARETQYFGPGTRLLVL.

The chain links TRBV19 to TRBJ2-1; D gene unclear. This CDR3 is built from 14 residues. Germline V gene sequence: CDR1 LNHDA, CDR2 SQIVND (reference sequence). V dropped 7 bases and J dropped 0 bases, with 10 bases sitting between them. The CDR3 DNA is TGTGCCAGTAAAACCCAGTACTCCTACAATGAGCAGTTCTTC. Translated, it gives CASKTQYSYNEQFF. The full variable domain, in which reference TRBV19 and TRBJ2-1 provide the parts outside the CDR3, is DGGITQSPKYLFRKEGQNVTLSCEQNLNHDAMYWYRQDPGQGLRLIYYSQIVNDFQKGDIAEGYSVSREKKESFPLTVTSAQKNPTAFYLCASKTQYSYNEQFFGPGTRLTVL.

This rearrangement joins TRBV29-1 to TRBJ2-5, with D unresolved. CDR1 is SQVTM, CDR2 ANQGSEA, per germline. Trimming removed 5 bases at V and 1 base at J, with 11 bases between. CDR3 size: 13 residues. In nucleotides, the CDR3 is TGCAGCGTTTCTGGCAGACTCCAAGAGACCCAGTACTTC. Translated: CSVSGRLQETQYF.

The sample holds a few counts of this clone. The V gene is TRBV5-4, the J gene TRBJ2-5; D is perhaps TRBD2 (5 bases). CDR3 size: 13 residues. V was trimmed by 1 base and J by 2 bases, leaving 6 bases between them. CDR1 is SGHNT and CDR2 is YYREEE in the germline V gene (reference sequence). Here the CDR3 reads CASSLSGQETQYF. CDR3 sequence (DNA): TGTGCCAGCAGCTTGTCGGGGCAAGAGACCCAGTACTTC.

The chain is built from TRBV29-1 and TRBJ2-2, with 8 bases aligning to TRBD1. CDR3 length: 14 residues. The J segment lost 6 bases and the V segment lost 4 bases, leaving 7 bases of the junction unmatched. Germline V gives CDR1 SQVTM, CDR2 ANQGSEA. This chain's CDR3 is CSVAYRGFAGELFF. The CDR3 region has the DNA TGCAGCGTTGCTTACAGGGGGTTTGCCGGGGAGCTGTTTTTT.

The rearrangement joins TRBV9 to TRBJ1-1; D is ambiguous. The CDR3 is made up of 14 amino acids. The germline gives CDR1 SGDLS, CDR2 YYNGEE. The V end was cut by 0 bases, the J end by 1 base, with 7 bases between. CDR3 sequence (DNA): TGTGCCAGCAGCGTAGGGCAAGGGAACACTGAAGCTTTCTTT. As protein: CASSVGQGNTEAFF.

This clone was counted between two and nine times. The V and J genes are TRBV25-1 and TRBJ1-2; 8 nucleotides match TRBD1. CDR3 size: 14 residues. V was pared by 7 bases and J by 2 bases, with 6 bases of the junction left unmatched. The germline CDR1 and CDR2 sequences are MGHDK and SYGVNS. Written as DNA, the CDR3 is TGTGCCAGCATCCCGACAGGGGCGAACTATGGCTACACCTTC. Its translation: CASIPTGANYGYTF.

V gene TRBV7-9 combines with J gene TRBJ1-2; possible D gene TRBD1, 6 bases. The germline V gene encodes CDR1 SEHNR and CDR2 FQNEAQ (reference sequence). The V end lost 5 bases, the J end lost 0 bases, and 10 bases lay between the germline ends. The CDR3 sequence is 14 residues long. CDR3 nucleotides: TGTGCCAGCAGCACTGGACAGACTAACTATGGCTACACCTTC. Protein: CASSTGQTNYGYTF.